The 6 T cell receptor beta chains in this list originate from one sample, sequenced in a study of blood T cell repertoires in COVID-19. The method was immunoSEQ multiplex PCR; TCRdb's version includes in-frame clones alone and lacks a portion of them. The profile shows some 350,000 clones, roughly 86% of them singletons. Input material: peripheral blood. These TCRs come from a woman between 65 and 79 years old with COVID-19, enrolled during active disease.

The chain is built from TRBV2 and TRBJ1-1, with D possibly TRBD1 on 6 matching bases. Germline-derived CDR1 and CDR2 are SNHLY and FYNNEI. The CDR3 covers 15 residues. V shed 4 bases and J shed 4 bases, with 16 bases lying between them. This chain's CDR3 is CASSVFGTTSTEAFF. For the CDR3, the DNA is TGTGCCAGCAGTGTTTTTGGGACAACTAGCACTGAAGCTTTCTTT. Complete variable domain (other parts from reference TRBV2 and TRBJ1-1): EPEVTQTPSHQVTQMGQEVILRCVPISNHLYFYWYRQILGQKVEFLVSFYNNEISEKSEIFDDQFSVERPDGSNFTLKIRSTKLEDSAMYFCASSVFGTTSTEAFFGQGTRLTVV.

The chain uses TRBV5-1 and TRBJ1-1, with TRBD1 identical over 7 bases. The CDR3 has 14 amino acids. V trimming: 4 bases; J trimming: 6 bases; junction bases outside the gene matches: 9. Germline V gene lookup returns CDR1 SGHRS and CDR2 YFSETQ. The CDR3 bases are TGCGCCAGCAGCGACAGACAGGGTCCCTCTGAAGCTTTCTTT. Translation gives CASSDRQGPSEAFF.

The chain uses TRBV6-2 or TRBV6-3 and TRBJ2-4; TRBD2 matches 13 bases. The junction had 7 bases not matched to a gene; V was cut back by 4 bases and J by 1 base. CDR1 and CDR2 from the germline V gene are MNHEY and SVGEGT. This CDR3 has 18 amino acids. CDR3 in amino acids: CASSSTSGGEVAKNIQYF. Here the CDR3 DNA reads TGTGCCAGCAGTTCCACTAGCGGGGGGGAGGTGGCCAAAAACATTCAGTACTTC.

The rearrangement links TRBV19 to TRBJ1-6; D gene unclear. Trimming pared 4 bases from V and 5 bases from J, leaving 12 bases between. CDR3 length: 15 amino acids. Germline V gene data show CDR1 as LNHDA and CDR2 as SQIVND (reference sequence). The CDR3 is CASSRPRGHNSPLHF. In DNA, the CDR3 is TGTGCCAGTAGTAGGCCCCGCGGCCATAATTCACCCCTCCACTTT.

CDR3: CASSPGTGFGKLFF. CDR3 in DNA: TGTGCCAGCAGCCCTGGGACAGGGTTTGGAAAACTGTTTTTT. The chain uses TRBV6-2 or TRBV6-3 and TRBJ1-4; 9 positions agree with TRBD1. Trimming took 6 bases from V and 10 from J; bases not matched to a gene: 9. CDR1 is MNHEY, CDR2 SVGEGT, per germline. This CDR3 is 14 amino acids long.

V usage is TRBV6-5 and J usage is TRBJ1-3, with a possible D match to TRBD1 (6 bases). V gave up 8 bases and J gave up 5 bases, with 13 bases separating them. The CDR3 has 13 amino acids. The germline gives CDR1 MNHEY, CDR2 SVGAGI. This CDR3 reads CASRMDSRNTIYF. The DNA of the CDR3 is TGTGCCAGCCGGATGGACAGTAGAAACACCATATATTTT.